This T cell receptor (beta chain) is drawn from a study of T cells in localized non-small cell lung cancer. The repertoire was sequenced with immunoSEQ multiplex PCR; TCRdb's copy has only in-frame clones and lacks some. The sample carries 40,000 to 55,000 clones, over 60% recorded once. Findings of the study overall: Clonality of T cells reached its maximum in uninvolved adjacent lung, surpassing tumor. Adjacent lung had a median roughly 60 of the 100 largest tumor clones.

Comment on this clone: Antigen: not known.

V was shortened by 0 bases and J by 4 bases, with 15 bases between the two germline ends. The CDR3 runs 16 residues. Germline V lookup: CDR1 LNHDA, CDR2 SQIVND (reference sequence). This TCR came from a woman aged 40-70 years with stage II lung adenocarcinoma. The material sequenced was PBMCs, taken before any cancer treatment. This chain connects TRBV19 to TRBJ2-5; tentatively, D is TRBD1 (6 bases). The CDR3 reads CASSIEHAGQSETQYF. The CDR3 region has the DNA TGTGCCAGTAGTATAGAACATGCTGGACAGTCAGAGACCCAGTACTTC.